This record looks at one T cell receptor beta chain sequence and its context. These data are taken from a study of blood T cell repertoires in COVID-19. The CDR3 has 13 residues. The V end lost 4 bases, the J end lost 2 bases, and 9 bases lay between the germline ends. The germline V gene has CDR1 SGHRS and CDR2 YFSETQ. Here immunoSEQ multiplex PCR was the method, and the copy in TCRdb shows in-frame clones only, minus some. The sample contains about 230,000 clones, 81% of which appear only once. The V and J genes are TRBV5-1 and TRBJ1-2; D is perhaps TRBD1 (6 bases). This clonotype was sampled from a woman aged 80 or older with acute or convalescent COVID-19. The sample comprised peripheral blood. CDR3 sequence: CASSTGTNYGYTF. The CDR3 bases are TGCGCCAGCAGCACCGGGACAAACTATGGCTACACCTTC.